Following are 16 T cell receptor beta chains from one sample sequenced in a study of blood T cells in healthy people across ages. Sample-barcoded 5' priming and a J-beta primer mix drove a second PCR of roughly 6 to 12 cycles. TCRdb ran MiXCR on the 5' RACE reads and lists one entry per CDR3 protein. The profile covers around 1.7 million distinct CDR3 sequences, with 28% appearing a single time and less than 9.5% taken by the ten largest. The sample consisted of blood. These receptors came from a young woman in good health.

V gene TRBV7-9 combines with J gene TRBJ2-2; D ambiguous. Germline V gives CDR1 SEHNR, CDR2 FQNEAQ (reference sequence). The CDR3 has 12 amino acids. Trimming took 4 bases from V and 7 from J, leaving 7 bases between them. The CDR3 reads CASSSAYGELFF. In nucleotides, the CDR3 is TGTGCCAGCAGCTCGGCCTACGGGGAGCTGTTTTTT.

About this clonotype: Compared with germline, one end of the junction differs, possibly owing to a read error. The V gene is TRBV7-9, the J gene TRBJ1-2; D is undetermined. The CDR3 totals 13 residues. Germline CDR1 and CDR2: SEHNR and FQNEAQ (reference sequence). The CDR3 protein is CTSSLRSNYGYTF. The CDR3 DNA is TGTACCAGCAGCTTAAGGTCGAACTATGGCTACACCTTC.

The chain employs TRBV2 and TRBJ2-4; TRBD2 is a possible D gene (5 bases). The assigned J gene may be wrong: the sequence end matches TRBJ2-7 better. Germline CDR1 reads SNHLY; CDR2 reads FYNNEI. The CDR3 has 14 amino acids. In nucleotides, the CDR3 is TGTGCCAGCAGTAAACCGGGCGGGTTCCACGAGCAGTACTTC. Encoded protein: CASSKPGGFHEQYF.

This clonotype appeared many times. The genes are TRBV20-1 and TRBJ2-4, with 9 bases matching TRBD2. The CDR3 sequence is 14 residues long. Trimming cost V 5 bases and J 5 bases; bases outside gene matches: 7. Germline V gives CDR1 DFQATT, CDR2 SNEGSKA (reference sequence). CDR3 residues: CSAHRRGGENIQYF. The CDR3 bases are TGCAGTGCTCACCGGCGGGGGGGCGAAAACATTCAGTACTTC.

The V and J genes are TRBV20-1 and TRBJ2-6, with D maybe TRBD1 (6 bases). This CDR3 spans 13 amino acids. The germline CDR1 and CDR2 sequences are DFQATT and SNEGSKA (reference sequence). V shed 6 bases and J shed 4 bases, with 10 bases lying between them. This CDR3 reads CSAAGVGANVLTF. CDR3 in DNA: TGCAGTGCCGCAGGGGTAGGGGCCAACGTCCTGACTTTC.

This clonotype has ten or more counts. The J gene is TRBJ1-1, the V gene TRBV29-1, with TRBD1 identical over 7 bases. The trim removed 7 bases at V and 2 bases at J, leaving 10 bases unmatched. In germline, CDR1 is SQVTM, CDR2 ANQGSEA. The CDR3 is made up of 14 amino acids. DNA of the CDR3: TGCAGCGAAAAACGGGCAGGGGGAAACACTGAAGCTTTCTTT. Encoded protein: CSEKRAGGNTEAFF.

Written as DNA, the CDR3 is TGTGCCAGCAGTGACCCCGGACAGGTCCAAGAGACCCAGTACTTC. Translation gives CASSDPGQVQETQYF. The rearrangement links TRBV25-1 to TRBJ2-5; 7 positions agree with TRBD1. The CDR3 extends over 15 amino acids. The trim removed 3 bases at V and 1 base at J, leaving 5 bases unmatched. Germline V lookup: CDR1 MGHDK, CDR2 SYGVNS.

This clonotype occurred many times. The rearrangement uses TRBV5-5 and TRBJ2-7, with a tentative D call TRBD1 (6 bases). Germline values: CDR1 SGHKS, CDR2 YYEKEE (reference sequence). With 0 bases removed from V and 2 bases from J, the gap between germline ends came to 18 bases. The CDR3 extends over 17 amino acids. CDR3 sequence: CASSLALGGRFTYEQYF. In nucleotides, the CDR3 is TGTGCCAGCAGCTTGGCCTTAGGGGGTCGATTTACCTACGAGCAGTACTTC. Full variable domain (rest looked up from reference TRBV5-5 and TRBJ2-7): DAGVTQSPTHLIKTRGQQVTLRCSPISGHKSVSWYQQVLGQGPQFIFQYYEKEERGRGNFPDRFSARQFPNYSSELNVNALLLGDSALYLCASSLALGGRFTYEQYFGPGTRLTVT.

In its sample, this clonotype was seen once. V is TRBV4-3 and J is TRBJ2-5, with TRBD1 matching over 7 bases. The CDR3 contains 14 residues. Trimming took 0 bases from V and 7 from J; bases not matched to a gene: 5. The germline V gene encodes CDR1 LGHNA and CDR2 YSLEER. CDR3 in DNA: TGCGCCAGCAGCCAAGAAATCTCAGGGGGGACCCAGTACTTC. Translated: CASSQEISGGTQYF.

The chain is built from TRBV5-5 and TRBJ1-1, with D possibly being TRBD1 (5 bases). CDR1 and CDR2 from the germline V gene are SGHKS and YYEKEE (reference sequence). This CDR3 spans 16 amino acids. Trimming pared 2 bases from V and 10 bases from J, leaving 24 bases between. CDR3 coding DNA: TGTGCCAGCAGCTTTGAAGGGGTAGGCGCAGGGATGGGAGCTTTCTTT. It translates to CASSFEGVGAGMGAFF.

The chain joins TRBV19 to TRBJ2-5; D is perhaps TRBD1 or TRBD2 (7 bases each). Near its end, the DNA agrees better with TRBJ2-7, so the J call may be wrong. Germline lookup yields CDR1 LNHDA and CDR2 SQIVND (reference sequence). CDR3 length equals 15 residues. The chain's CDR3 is CASSNPAGQSYEQYF. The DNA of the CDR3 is TGTGCCAGTAGTAACCCAGCGGGACAGAGCTACGAGCAGTACTTC.

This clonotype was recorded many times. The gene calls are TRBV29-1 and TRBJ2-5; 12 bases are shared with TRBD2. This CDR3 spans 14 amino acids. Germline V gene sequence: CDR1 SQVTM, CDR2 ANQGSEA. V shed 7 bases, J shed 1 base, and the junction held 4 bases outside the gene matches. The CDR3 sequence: CSARTSGAQETQYF. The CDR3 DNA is TGCAGCGCGAGGACTAGCGGGGCCCAAGAGACCCAGTACTTC.

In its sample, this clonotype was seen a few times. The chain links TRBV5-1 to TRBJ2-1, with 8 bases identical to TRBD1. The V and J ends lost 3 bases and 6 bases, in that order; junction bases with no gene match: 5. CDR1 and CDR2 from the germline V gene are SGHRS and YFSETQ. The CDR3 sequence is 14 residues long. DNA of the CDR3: TGCGCCAGCAGCTGGGAAACAGGGGGCAATGAGCAGTTCTTC. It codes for CASSWETGGNEQFF.

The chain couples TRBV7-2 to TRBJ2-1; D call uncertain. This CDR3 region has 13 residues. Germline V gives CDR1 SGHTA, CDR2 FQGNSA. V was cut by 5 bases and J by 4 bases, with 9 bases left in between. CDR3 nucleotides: TGTGCCAGCAGCATTGGACCGTACAATGAGCAGTTCTTC. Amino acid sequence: CASSIGPYNEQFF. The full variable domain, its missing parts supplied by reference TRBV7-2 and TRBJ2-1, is GAGVSQSPSNKVTEKGKDVELRCDPISGHTALYWYRQSLGQGLEFLIYFQGNSAPDKSGLPSDRFSAERTGGSVSTLTIQRTQQEDSAVYLCASSIGPYNEQFFGPGTRLTVL.

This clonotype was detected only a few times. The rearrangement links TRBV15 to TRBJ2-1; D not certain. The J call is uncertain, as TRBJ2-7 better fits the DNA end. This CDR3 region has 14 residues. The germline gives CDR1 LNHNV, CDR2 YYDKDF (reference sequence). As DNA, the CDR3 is TGTGCCACCAGGTCGGAGAGCTCCTACAATGAGCAGTACTTC. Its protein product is CATRSESSYNEQYF.

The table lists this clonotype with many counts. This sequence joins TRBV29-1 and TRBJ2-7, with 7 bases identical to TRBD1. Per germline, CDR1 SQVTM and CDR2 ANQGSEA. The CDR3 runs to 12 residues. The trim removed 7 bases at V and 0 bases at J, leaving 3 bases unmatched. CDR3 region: CSAGTDSYEQYF. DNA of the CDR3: TGCAGCGCGGGGACAGACTCCTACGAGCAGTACTTC.